This record concerns one TCR beta chain sequence. The record originates from a study of blood T cell repertoires in COVID-19. Germline V gene lookup returns CDR1 MGHRA and CDR2 YSYEKL. This CDR3 comprises 12 residues. Trimming stripped 3 bases from V and 8 bases from J, with 10 bases between. TCRdb keeps only in-frame clones here, not all; method: immunoSEQ multiplex PCR. The table includes tens of thousands of clones, around four fifths detected once. The source material was peripheral blood. The chain uses TRBV4-1 and TRBJ1-1; weak D call: TRBD1 (6 bases). This TCR was recovered from a human donor in a cohort sampled during active COVID-19. The CDR3: CASSHIGQEAFF. The CDR3 coding sequence is TGCGCCAGCAGCCATATAGGACAGGAAGCTTTCTTT.